These T cell receptor beta chains were read from a single sample in a study of blood T cell repertoires in COVID-19. Method: immunoSEQ multiplex PCR; TCRdb's copy keeps in-frame clones and lacks some. Among 300,000 to 500,000 clones listed, 70% to 90% were seen once. Sequenced material: PBMCs or T cells enriched from blood (not recorded which). Every receptor here comes from a woman under 40 with acute COVID-19. The CDR3 runs from the conserved cysteine through the conserved F or W. D genes are given only for firm matches. The size field is filled for only some rows; it gives once, few, many or a size class.

NA	NA	TRBV27	TRBJ1-5	TGTGCCAGCAGTTTAGGAGGGAGGCATAGCAATCAGCCCCAGCATTTT	CASSLGGRHSNQPQHF
NA	once	TRBV5-1	TRBJ2-3	TGCGCCAGCAGCTTGGAGGCAGGGTACGGAGATACGCAGTATTTT	CASSLEAGYGDTQYF
NA	NA	TRBV24-1	TRBJ1-5	TGTGCCACCAGTGATTCTCGGACTGGACCAACCTATCAGCCCCAGCATTTT	CATSDSRTGPTYQPQHF
NA	NA	TRBV19	TRBJ1-5	TGTGCCAGTATCAGAGACAGATATAGCAATCAGCCCCAGCATTTT	CASIRDRYSNQPQHF
TRBD2	NA	TRBV19	TRBJ2-1	TGTGCCAGTAGTATAAGGACTAGCGATGAGCAGTTCTTC	CASSIRTSDEQFF
NA	NA	TRBV2	TRBJ2-2	TGTGCCAGCAGCCCCTCCGGGGAGCTGTTTTTT	CASSPSGELFF
TRBD1	NA	TRBV7-2	TRBJ2-5	TGTGCCAGCAGCTTAGCTACGGGACAGAGCCAAGAGACCCAGTACTTC	CASSLATGQSQETQYF
TRBD2	many	TRBV4-2	TRBJ2-1	TGTGCCAGCAGCCAAGAGACTAGCGGCTACAATGAGCAGTTCTTC	CASSQETSGYNEQFF
TRBD1	few	TRBV19	TRBJ1-1	TGTGCCAGTAGTATACAGGGGGACACTGAAGCTTTCTTT	CASSIQGDTEAFF
TRBD1	NA	TRBV5-1	TRBJ1-3	TGCGCCAGCAGCCTTTCACAGGGGTTGGGAAACACCATATATTTT	CASSLSQGLGNTIYF
NA	NA	TRBV11-2	TRBJ1-4	TGTGCCAGCAGCTTTGGAGGGTGGGAAAAACTGTTTTTT	CASSFGGWEKLFF
NA	NA	TRBV5-1	TRBJ2-5	TGCGCCAGCAGCTCAAACCAAGAGACCCAGTACTTC	CASSSNQETQYF
NA	few	TRBV11-3	TRBJ2-1	TGTGCCAGCAGCTTAGGGAGGAGACAGGGAGGTTACAATGAGCAGTTCTTC	CASSLGRRQGGYNEQFF
TRBD1	NA	TRBV9	TRBJ2-3	TGTGCCCCCGCCAGGACAGGGCTAACAGATACGCAGTATTTT	CAPARTGLTDTQYF
TRBD2	NA	TRBV5-1	TRBJ2-3	TGCGCCAGCAGCCGACTAGCGGAAAAAACAGATACGCAGTATTTT	CASSRLAEKTDTQYF
TRBD1	NA	TRBV5-1	TRBJ1-2	TGCGCCAGCAGCCAAAGGGCCGACAGGGGGCATGGCTACACCTTC	CASSQRADRGHGYTF
NA	NA	TRBV29-1	TRBJ2-3	TGCAGCGTGGCTTGGACAGTTGATGCAGATACGCAGTATTTT	CSVAWTVDADTQYF
NA	NA	TRBV7-8	TRBJ2-2	TGTGCCAGCAGCCTGATACAGGGTACCGGGGAGCTGTTTTTT	CASSLIQGTGELFF
NA	NA	TRBV5-1	TRBJ2-7	TGCGCCAGCAGCTTGAGCGACAGGACCTCCTACGAGCAGTACTTC	CASSLSDRTSYEQYF
TRBD1	once	TRBV30	TRBJ1-4	TGTGCCTGGGGGACAGGGGGCTCCGGTAATGAAAAACTGTTTTTT	CAWGTGGSGNEKLFF
TRBD1	NA	TRBV19	TRBJ1-6	TGTGCCAGCAGACAGGGGGCATCCTATAATTCACCCCTCCACTTT	CASRQGASYNSPLHF
NA	NA	TRBV7-9	TRBJ1-4	TGTGCCAGCAGCTTAGCCCTGACAGCCGCGGTAACTAATGAAAAACTGTTTTTT	CASSLALTAAVTNEKLFF
NA	NA	TRBV11-2	TRBJ2-7	TGTGCCAGCAGCTTAGTTGGGACTTTCGAAGAGCAGTACTTC	CASSLVGTFEEQYF
TRBD2	NA	TRBV7-9	TRBJ2-3	TGTGCCAGCAGCTTAGCGCTCCAGCGGGGGGCCCCTAGCACAGATACGCAGTATTTT	CASSLALQRGAPSTDTQYF
NA	NA	TRBV5-6	TRBJ1-2	TGTGCCAGCAGCTTGGGGGGAGTGGACTATGGCTACACCTTC	CASSLGGVDYGYTF
NA	NA	TRBV5-6	TRBJ1-1	TGTGCCAGCAGCTTGGAGGTCAGGGGTACTGAAGCTTTCTTT	CASSLEVRGTEAFF
TRBD1	once	TRBV25-1	TRBJ1-1	TGTGCCAGCAGGAACAGGGGTGTCGCGACTGAAGCTTTCTTT	CASRNRGVATEAFF
TRBD1	NA	TRBV24-1	TRBJ2-1	TGTGCCACCAGTGACCAACCTGGGACAGACAATGAGCAGTTCTTC	CATSDQPGTDNEQFF
TRBD1	NA	TRBV6-1	TRBJ1-6	TGTGCCAGCAGTGAAACAGGGGACCCCTCCTATAATTCACCCCTCCACTTT	CASSETGDPSYNSPLHF
TRBD1	NA	TRBV24-1	TRBJ2-3	TGTGCCACCAGTGAGCTGACAGGGGGCCCCGATACGCAGTATTTT	CATSELTGGPDTQYF
NA	NA	TRBV7-9	TRBJ1-5	TGTGCCAGCAGCTTAGGGACAGTAAGAGGTCAGCCCCAGCATTTT	CASSLGTVRGQPQHF
NA	NA	TRBV1	TRBJ2-1	TGCACCAGGGCAGATAACGGGGGGGGTTACAATGAGCAGTTCTTC	CTRADNGGGYNEQFF
NA	NA	TRBV6-5	TRBJ1-2	TGTGCCAGCAGTTACTCGATGAGCCTCGGGGGCTACACCTTC	CASSYSMSLGGYTF
TRBD1	NA	TRBV19	TRBJ2-1	TGTGCCAGTAGTATATCGAGGGACAGGGTCTACAATGAGCAGTTCTTC	CASSISRDRVYNEQFF
NA	NA	TRBV7-2	TRBJ2-7	TGTGCCAGCAGCTTAGTGGTGGGGGCCTCTCACGAGCAGTACTTC	CASSLVVGASHEQYF
TRBD1	NA	TRBV6-4	TRBJ2-2	TGTGCCAGCAGTCCGACAGGGGACACCGGGGAGCTGTTTTTT	CASSPTGDTGELFF
NA	NA	TRBV11-2	TRBJ1-1	TGTGCCAGCAGCCCCAGCGGCGGCAGGAGTGTGATACGGACTGAAGCTTTCTTT	CASSPSGGRSVIRTEAFF
NA	NA	TRBV21-1	TRBJ2-5	TGTGCCAGCAGCAAAGCGCCTAGCGGGGGGACCCAAGAGACCCAGTACTTC	CASSKAPSGGTQETQYF
NA	NA	TRBV29-1	TRBJ1-1	TGCAGCGTTGTAGAAGGGGACACTGAAGCTTTCTTT	CSVVEGDTEAFF
TRBD1	NA	TRBV30	TRBJ1-5	TGTGCCTGGAGTGTAGGGGGCCGGGGCAATCAGCCCCAGCATTTT	CAWSVGGRGNQPQHF
NA	NA	TRBV9	TRBJ1-5	TGTGCCAGCAGCGTAGCCAGGGCTTTGAATCAGCCCCAGCATTTT	CASSVARALNQPQHF
NA	NA	TRBV11-3	TRBJ1-1	TGTGCCAGCAGCGTCATCGGGAACACTGAAGCTTTCTTT	CASSVIGNTEAFF
TRBD1	few	TRBV4-3	TRBJ1-4	TGCGCCAGCAGCCAAGGGACAGGGGGTATAAGCGGGGGTAGTCAAAAACTGTTTTTT	CASSQGTGGISGGSQKLFF
TRBD1	NA	TRBV15	TRBJ1-6	TGTGCCACCAGCAGAGATCTAGCCAGGGGGCGTATTCGTTCACCCCTCCACTTT	CATSRDLARGRIRSPLHF
TRBD1	NA	TRBV18	TRBJ1-2	TGTGCCAGCTCAACGGACAGGCCTATTAACTATGGCTACACCTTC	CASSTDRPINYGYTF
TRBD1	few	TRBV4-1	TRBJ2-7	TGCGCCAGCAGCCACCCCAGGACAGGCAGGAGTATCCTCTCCTACGAGCAGTACTTC	CASSHPRTGRSILSYEQYF